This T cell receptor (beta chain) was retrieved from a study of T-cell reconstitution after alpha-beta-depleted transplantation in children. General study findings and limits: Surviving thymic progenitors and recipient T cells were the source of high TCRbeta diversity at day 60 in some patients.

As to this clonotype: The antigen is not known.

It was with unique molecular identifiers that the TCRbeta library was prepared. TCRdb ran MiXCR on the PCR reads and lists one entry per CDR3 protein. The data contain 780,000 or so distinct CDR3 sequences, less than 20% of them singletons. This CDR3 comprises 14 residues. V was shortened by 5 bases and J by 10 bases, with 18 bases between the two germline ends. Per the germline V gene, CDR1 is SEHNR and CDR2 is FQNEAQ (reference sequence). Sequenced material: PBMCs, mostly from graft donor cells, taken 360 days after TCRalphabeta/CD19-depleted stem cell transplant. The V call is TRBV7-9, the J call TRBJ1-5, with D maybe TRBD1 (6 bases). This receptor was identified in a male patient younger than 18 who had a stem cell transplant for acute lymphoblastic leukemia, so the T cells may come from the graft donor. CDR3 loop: CASSVTGRESPQHF. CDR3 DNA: TGTGCCAGCAGCGTAACAGGGCGAGAGTCTCCCCAGCATTTT.